What follows are 5 T cell receptor beta chains derived from one specimen sequenced in a study of T-cell memory formation after mild COVID-19. TCRdb re-called the 5' RACE reads with MiXCR, one entry per CDR3 protein. The top ten clones hold 3.5% to 4% of a sample with about 200,000 distinct CDR3 sequences, approximately 10% of them seen once. The sequenced sample was PBMCs or a T cell subset sorted from them (not recorded which). The receptors come from a man younger than 30 who had mild COVID-19 (a few samples of this study predate the infection). Cell type and time point are not known.

Many counts were recorded for this clonotype. The chain employs TRBV28 and TRBJ2-3; 7 bases fit TRBD2. This CDR3 comprises 16 residues. CDR1 MDHEN and CDR2 SYDVKM come from the germline V gene. J was trimmed by 0 bases and V by 2 bases; bases with no gene match: 5. The CDR3 region has the DNA TGTGCCAGCAGTTTACACGGGGGGACTAGCACAGATACGCAGTATTTT. Translated, it gives CASSLHGGTSTDTQYF.

This clonotype was detected a few times. This chain links TRBV11-2 with TRBJ2-3; D might be TRBD1 (7 bases). Between the trimmed V and J ends, which lost 2 bases and 2 bases, there was a span of 14 bases. Germline V gene data show CDR1 as SGHAT and CDR2 as FQNNGV. The CDR3 totals 16 residues. The CDR3 loop is CASSLLPGGTTDTQYF. CDR3 sequence (DNA): TGTGCCAGCAGCTTACTCCCAGGGGGGACCACAGATACGCAGTATTTT.

The chain uses TRBV18 and TRBJ1-5; TRBD1 matches 8 bases. The CDR3 totals 13 residues. V trimming: 6 bases; J trimming: 8 bases; junction bases outside the gene matches: 6. Germline CDR1 and CDR2: KGHSH and LQKENI. In nucleotides, the CDR3 is TGTGCCAGCTCCCGGACAGGGAGTGAGCCCCAGCATTTT. Protein: CASSRTGSEPQHF.

In its sample, this clonotype was seen many times. The chain carries TRBV7-6 and TRBJ2-7; D is unclear. The V gene lost 2 bases and the J gene lost 0 bases, with 8 bases spanning the gap. Germline CDR1 SGHVS, CDR2 FNYEAQ. This CDR3 has 14 amino acids. CDR3 residues: CASSLRTGSYEQYF. The CDR3 DNA sequence: TGTGCCAGCAGCTTAAGGACGGGCTCCTACGAGCAGTACTTC.

The chain couples TRBV12-3 or TRBV12-4 to TRBJ2-5; D is uncertain. Trimming stripped 2 bases from V and 5 bases from J, with 18 bases between. The CDR3 is 16 amino acids. CDR3 nucleotide sequence: TGTGCCAGCAGTTTAAGCCCTCAGATCCTGAGGGAGACCCAGTACTTC. It codes for CASSLSPQILRETQYF.